This entry is about one T cell receptor beta chain. This sample is part of a study of cytomegalovirus exposure and HLA in healthy donors. CDR1 and CDR2 (germline): SQVTM, ANQGSEA. The CDR3 length is 13 residues. The V end was cut by 3 bases, the J end by 6 bases, with 12 bases between. Amplification used 60 Vbeta primers and 13 Jbeta primers. Only in-frame clones appear in the TCRdb table, and some are missing; sequencing was by immunoSEQ multiplex PCR. Here the sample spans 160,000 or so clones, roughly four fifths being singletons. Sequenced material: PBMCs. The chain joins TRBV29-1 to TRBJ2-1, with D perhaps TRBD2 (6 bases). This sequence was found in a man between 45 and 60 years old in good health and CMV-seropositive. The CDR3 protein is CSVDGGAGNEQFF. CDR3 nucleotide sequence: TGCAGCGTTGATGGGGGAGCGGGCAATGAGCAGTTCTTC.